This T cell receptor (beta chain) comes out of a study of long-term antiretroviral therapy in people with HIV. On this clone itself: The antigen remains unidentified.

An immunoSEQ assay, version v3.0, was performed at survey level. Researchers set sequencing to target about 40,000-55,000 T-cell genomes per sample. The protocol was immunoSEQ multiplex PCR, while the TCRdb copy is restricted to in-frame clones and leaves out a portion. This table holds 20,000 to 25,000 clones, 79% found once. Study conclusions and caveats: Post-ART samples showed increased diversity that remained below transplant donor control levels.

From germline, CDR1 is SGHVS and CDR2 FQNEAQ. This CDR3 is 15 amino acids long. V trimming: 5 bases; J trimming: 4 bases; junction bases outside the gene matches: 5. The V call is TRBV7-8, the J call TRBJ2-5, with TRBD2 matching over 12 bases. The origin of this receptor is a woman aged 40 to 50 with HIV. The sample in question was unsorted PBMCs, obtained 4.1 years after starting antiretroviral therapy. CDR3 bases: TGTGCCAGCAGCCAGGGACTAGCGGGTGGAGAGACCCAGTACTTC. It codes for CASSQGLAGGETQYF.